Listed here are 7 T cell receptor beta chains from one sample, sequenced in a study of regulatory T cells in long-lasting Graves disease (dated by TCRdb to the early 2020s). Libraries were made using multiplex PCR. This sample was sequenced with an Illumina HiSeq 4000. iRepertoire HTBI primers and Arm-PCR amplification of CDR3 regions were used to construct TCR beta libraries. TCRdb cleaned the public reads at Q25 with fastp, built clones with MiXCR and kept in-frame beta chains. All rows with the same CDR3 protein become a single entry with the most common DNA and genes. For this sample there are approximately 540,000 distinct CDR3 sequences; around 12% appear just once. Around 9.3% of the sample goes to the ten largest clones. The sample's time point label is to be understood as: newly diagnosed GD, antithyroid drugs for less than 3 months. For both TCR sequencing and RNA sequencing, RNA was extracted from PBMCs using TRIzol.

A further study also used this sample, focusing on T cells in Graves' hyperthyroidism and ophthalmopathy.

This material consisted of peripheral blood mononuclear cells (PBMCs), taken at new diagnosis, from a patient treated with antithyroid drugs. These receptors originate from a woman under 40 with Graves disease. Donor details come from another sample of the same person, matched by shared clones.

The chain couples TRBV6-2 or TRBV6-3 to TRBJ2-1; D is ambiguous. The V and J ends lost 6 bases and 4 bases respectively, with 10 bases between them. Per the germline V gene, CDR1 is MNHEY and CDR2 is SVGEGT. The CDR3 extends over 13 amino acids. This CDR3 is CASSSEQYNEQFF. In nucleotides, the CDR3 is TGTGCCAGCAGCTCGGAGCAGTACAATGAGCAGTTCTTC.

This clonotype was seen ten or more times. This rearrangement joins TRBV2 to TRBJ1-5; D is perhaps TRBD1 (6 bases). The CDR3 contains 16 residues. CDR1 and CDR2 from the germline V gene are SNHLY and FYNNEI. V lost 0 bases, J lost 7 bases, and 16 bases lay in between. The CDR3 DNA is TGTGCCAGCAGTGAAGCGGCACAGGGCCACGGGCAGCCCCAGCATTTT. Encoded protein: CASSEAAQGHGQPQHF.

This sequence joins TRBV19 and TRBJ2-1, with unresolved D. Germline values: CDR1 LNHDA, CDR2 SQIVND (reference sequence). Trimming took 1 base from V and 5 from J, leaving 6 bases between them. This CDR3 is 13 amino acids long. DNA of the CDR3: TGTGCCAGTAGTATAGGTCGGGACAATGAGCAGTTCTTC. Protein: CASSIGRDNEQFF.

Many counts were recorded for this clonotype. The chain is built from TRBV24-1 and TRBJ1-4, with TRBD1 matching 9 bases. CDR1 and CDR2 (germline): KGHDR, SFDVKD. The CDR3 is 17 residues long. Germline trimming cut 4 bases from V and 0 bases from J; bases unmatched to any gene: 5. The CDR3 region has the DNA TGTGCCACCAGTGACCCGGGACAGGGCGCAACTAATGAAAAACTGTTTTTT. This encodes CATSDPGQGATNEKLFF.

The chain joins TRBV9 to TRBJ1-2, with 8 positions matching TRBD1. V dropped 0 bases and J dropped 5; count of bases not matched to a gene: 6. CDR3 length: 15 residues. Looked up from germline, CDR1 is SGDLS and CDR2 is YYNGEE. Here the CDR3 DNA reads TGTGCCAGCAGCGTAGTCGGGACAGGAGTATATGGCTACACCTTC. This gives the protein CASSVVGTGVYGYTF. Using reference TRBV9 and TRBJ1-2 for the parts outside the CDR3, the full variable domain is DSGVTQTPKHLITATGQRVTLRCSPRSGDLSVYWYQQSLDQGLQFLIQYYNGEERAKGNILERFSAQQFPDLHSELNLSSLELGDSALYFCASSVVGTGVYGYTFGSGTRLTVV.

This clonotype was seen repeatedly, ten times or more. J is TRBJ2-1 and V is TRBV11-3; D is possibly TRBD2 (6 bases). Germline V gene data show CDR1 as SGHNT and CDR2 as YENEEA. This CDR3 is 15 amino acids long. Trimming took off 8 bases at V and 5 bases at J, with 19 bases between the two ends. CDR3 DNA: TGTGCCAGCGCGGGGCGGACAAGTTGGAACAATGAGCAGTTCTTC. Protein product: CASAGRTSWNNEQFF.

This clonotype was observed a handful of times. V usage is TRBV15 and J usage is TRBJ1-2; a weak D match, TRBD1 (6 bases). Trimming shortened V by 3 bases and J by 2 bases, and 13 bases separated the two germline ends. Germline V gene lookup returns CDR1 LNHNV and CDR2 YYDKDF (reference sequence). The CDR3 runs 15 residues. The CDR3 region is CATSRTLQGNYGYTF. In nucleotides, the CDR3 is TGTGCCACCAGCAGGACCCTGCAGGGGAACTATGGCTACACCTTC. Drawing the rest from reference TRBV15 and TRBJ1-2, the complete variable domain is DAMVIQNPRYQVTQFGKPVTLSCSQTLNHNVMYWYQQKSSQAPKLLFHYYDKDFNNEADTPDNFQSRRPNTSFCFLDIRSPGLGDTAMYLCATSRTLQGNYGYTFGSGTRLTVV.